A single sample is the source of the 11 T cell receptor beta chains below, sequenced in a study of blood T cell repertoires in COVID-19. Data came from immunoSEQ multiplex PCR; TCRdb stores just in-frame clones and leaves some out. Counted here are 200,000 to 250,000 clones, about four fifths occurring once; the ten biggest clones make up approximately 8.1%. Sample: peripheral blood. The receptors were sampled from a woman between 45 and 60 years old with active or convalescent COVID-19.

The J gene is TRBJ1-6, the V gene TRBV6-5, with 9 bases aligning to TRBD1. With 2 bases clipped from V and 6 bases from J, the junction kept 2 bases outside the gene matches. The CDR3 sequence is 15 residues long. CDR1 is MNHEY, CDR2 SVGAGI, per germline. In DNA form, the CDR3 reads TGTGCCAGCAGTTACACACAGGGGGCTAATTCACCCCTCCACTTT. Amino acids: CASSYTQGANSPLHF.

V usage is TRBV28 and J usage is TRBJ2-7, with a tentative D call TRBD2 (6 bases). Per germline, CDR1 MDHEN and CDR2 SYDVKM. The CDR3 is 14 amino acids. The V and J ends lost 2 bases and 2 bases respectively, with 10 bases between them. The DNA of the CDR3 is TGTGCCAGCAGTTTAAATGGCGGGGCCTACGAGCAGTACTTC. It yields the protein CASSLNGGAYEQYF.

The chain recombines TRBV7-9 with TRBJ2-7; possibly TRBD2 for D (6 bases). Germline-derived CDR1 and CDR2 are SEHNR and FQNEAQ (reference sequence). V lost 5 bases and J 4 bases, leaving 21 bases between the germline ends. The CDR3 has 16 amino acids. In DNA, the CDR3 is TGTGCCAGCAGCCCTAGGGTAGGGGCGGGAACGTACGAGCAGTACTTC. Its translation: CASSPRVGAGTYEQYF.

The CDR3 spells CASTGSNTGELFF. The CDR3 DNA follows: TGTGCCAGCACAGGTTCGAACACCGGGGAGCTGTTTTTT. The chain is built from TRBV7-2 and TRBJ2-2; the D is unclear. The CDR3 is 13 residues long. Germline CDR1 SGHTA, CDR2 FQGNSA. Trimming took 7 bases from V and 0 from J, leaving 6 bases between them.

The genes are TRBV19 and TRBJ1-1; unclear D gene. Germline assignment: CDR1 LNHDA and CDR2 SQIVND (reference sequence). V was shortened by 3 bases and J by 4 bases, with 9 bases between the two germline ends. The CDR3 runs to 13 residues. In nucleotides, the CDR3 is TGTGCCAGTAGTATCGCCGGTGGCACTGAAGCTTTCTTT. Its translation: CASSIAGGTEAFF. Full variable domain (rest looked up from reference TRBV19 and TRBJ1-1): DGGITQSPKYLFRKEGQNVTLSCEQNLNHDAMYWYRQDPGQGLRLIYYSQIVNDFQKGDIAEGYSVSREKKESFPLTVTSAQKNPTAFYLCASSIAGGTEAFFGQGTRLTVV.

This chain links TRBV6-2 or TRBV6-3 with TRBJ2-7, with 7 bases aligning to TRBD1. The CDR3 covers 12 residues. Trimming at V came to 5 bases and at J to 7 bases, leaving 5 bases not matched to a gene. From germline, CDR1 is MNHEY and CDR2 SVGEGT. CDR3 sequence: CASSGQAEEQYV. The CDR3 coding sequence is TGTGCCAGCAGTGGACAGGCCGAGGAGCAGTACGTC.

CDR3 sequence reads: CASSETGIEAFF. The CDR3, as DNA: TGTGCCAGCAGTGAGACAGGGATTGAAGCTTTCTTT. The chain joins TRBV6-2 or TRBV6-3 to TRBJ1-1, with TRBD1 matching 7 bases. This CDR3 contains 12 residues. The germline V gene has CDR1 MNHEY and CDR2 SVGEGT. The V and J ends lost 5 bases and 7 bases, in that order; junction bases with no gene match: 4.

The gene calls are TRBV15 and TRBJ2-3; TRBD2 agrees at 10 bases. The CDR3 has 16 residues. J gave up 8 bases and V 0 bases, and 8 bases lay outside the gene matches. Germline loops: CDR1 LNHNV, CDR2 YYDKDF (reference sequence). In nucleotides, the CDR3 is TGTGCCACCAGCAGAGATCTAGCCACTAGCGGGGTTACGCAGTATTTT. It is translated as CATSRDLATSGVTQYF.

V gene TRBV28 combines with J gene TRBJ2-5, with 12 bases aligning to TRBD2. Germline V gene lookup returns CDR1 MDHEN and CDR2 SYDVKM. After removal of 1 base from V and 4 bases from J, the junction contained 4 bases not matched to a gene. This CDR3 is built from 16 residues. CDR3 region: CASSLLSSGGGETQYF. The CDR3 bases are TGTGCCAGCAGTTTATTGTCTAGCGGGGGGGGAGAGACCCAGTACTTC.

This clone was observed a few times. The chain carries TRBV3-1 (or the pseudogene TRBV3-2) and TRBJ2-7; a possible D gene is TRBD2 (6 bases). This CDR3 has 14 residues. Trimming cost V 5 bases and J 2 bases, with 13 bases left between them. Germline-derived CDR1 and CDR2 are LGHDT and YNNKEL (reference sequence). The DNA of the CDR3 is TGTGCCAGCAGCAGGGGACTGGTCCCCTACGAGCAGTACTTC. Protein sequence: CASSRGLVPYEQYF.

The chain recombines TRBV9 with TRBJ1-6, with D possibly TRBD1 on 5 matching bases. The V gene lost 0 bases and the J gene lost 8 bases, with 9 bases spanning the gap. The CDR3 extends over 14 amino acids. From germline, CDR1 is SGDLS and CDR2 YYNGEE. As DNA, the CDR3 is TGTGCCAGCAGCGTAGGGGGCAGCCATTCACCCCTCCACTTT. Protein: CASSVGGSHSPLHF.